This T cell receptor (beta chain) emerged from a study of radiation and T cells in renal cell carcinoma (dated by TCRdb to 2019 to 2021). At the level of the whole study: Samples came from a clinical trial, in which primary renal cell carcinomas received 15 Gy stereotactic body radiation therapy followed by nephrectomy 4 weeks later. Across all 50 or so samples, around 4,000,000 unique CDR3 nucleotide sequences encoding approximately 3,000,000 unique CDR3 amino acid sequences were identified. In total, about 50 samples, comprising around 26 tumors and 27 peripheral blood samples, were subjected to TCR beta sequencing. General study outcomes and caveats: In blood, the top tumor clonotypes increased from baseline to 2 weeks after radiation and then shrank by 4 weeks, which suggests a temporary expansion of tumor-resident clones. The single-armed trial design could not address effects of radiation dose or scheduling on the TCR repertoire. No pretreatment tumor biopsies were available, so the baseline intratumoral presence of clonotypes could not be determined. Changes in the blood repertoire were not tracked past 4 weeks after treatment.

Explained via the paper, the time point label denotes: baseline pretreatment blood. The treatment or condition label on this specimen signifies: 15 Gy SBRT to primary tumor, nephrectomy 4 weeks later. To follow tumor-enriched clonotypes, serial peripheral blood was collected from radiation-treated patients at baseline and at 2 weeks and 4 weeks after SBRT. Renal cell carcinoma with clear cell pathology was present in all patients. The QIAamp DNA Blood Mini Kit (Qiagen) was used to prepare genomic DNA for TCR sequencing. The analyses included only samples that passed all quality control checks. Following the manufacturer's recommendations, the immunoSEQ kit was used to generate TCR beta libraries from genomic DNA. For library preparation, a first multiplex PCR was performed with proprietary primers, followed by a second PCR in which unique barcodes were added, and bead cleanups were performed after each round. Each sample batch included a kit-provided positive control reaction and a negative control reaction. The final libraries were assessed on an Agilent 4200 TapeStation D1000 ScreenTape, pooled by volume, and quantified by qPCR. An Illumina NextSeq500 fitted with a MidOutput 150-cycle cartridge performed the sequencing, running 156 Read1 cycles and 15 Index1 cycles with the kit's custom primers. The pooled library was loaded at approximately 0.98 pM with around 22% PhiX control spiked in. In the authors' own workflow: The vendor-processed data were analyzed in R, and a clonotype was defined as all T cells that share the same CDR3 nucleotide sequence. For clone abundance analyses, frequencies were normalized to the 10,000 most abundant clones in each sample. Before analysis, public T cell clones were removed, and these numbered fewer than five per sample on average. Tumor-enriched clonotypes and baseline blood-enriched clonotypes were defined as those with an abundance difference of at least 32-fold between compartments. A beta-binomial differential abundance model was used to identify clonotypes that expanded or contracted between blood time points. Similarity between tumor and blood repertoires was quantified using the Baroni-Urbani and Buser coefficient, and groups were compared with two-tailed Wilcoxon tests in R. Imported from immuneACCESS, the table was reduced by TCRdb to in-frame sequences with V and J called. These copies leave out some clones; in studies compared against another copy, an unresolved V gene accounts for under half, and the cause of the remainder is not known. From that table come the V and J calls and clone size; the DNA was used to work out D and trimming. This sample gives about 150,000 clones in total; around 89% of them show up just once. The ten largest clones represent approximately 4% of the sample.

As encoded in the germline V gene (reference sequence), CDR1 is MNHEY while CDR2 is SMNVEV. Trimmed from V: 0 bases; trimmed from J: 5 bases; junction bases lacking a gene match: 3. Spanning cysteine to phenylalanine, the CDR3 consists of 14 amino acids. The DNA shown is the 42-base CDR3, in frame from base 1. In this sample, this clone turned up once. Its recognized antigen is unknown. No base-level quality is on record; no much larger clone is a single base apart. The V and J genes are TRBV27 and TRBJ1-1; TRBD1 agrees with 7 junctional bases. This specimen was blood, taken from a patient whose treatment included radiotherapy and nephrectomy. This receptor was obtained from a woman in her 70s with renal cell carcinoma. CDR3 protein: CASSLSPTGTEAFF. Here is the DNA: TGTGCCAGCAGTTTATCCCCGACAGGGACTGAAGCTTTCTTT.